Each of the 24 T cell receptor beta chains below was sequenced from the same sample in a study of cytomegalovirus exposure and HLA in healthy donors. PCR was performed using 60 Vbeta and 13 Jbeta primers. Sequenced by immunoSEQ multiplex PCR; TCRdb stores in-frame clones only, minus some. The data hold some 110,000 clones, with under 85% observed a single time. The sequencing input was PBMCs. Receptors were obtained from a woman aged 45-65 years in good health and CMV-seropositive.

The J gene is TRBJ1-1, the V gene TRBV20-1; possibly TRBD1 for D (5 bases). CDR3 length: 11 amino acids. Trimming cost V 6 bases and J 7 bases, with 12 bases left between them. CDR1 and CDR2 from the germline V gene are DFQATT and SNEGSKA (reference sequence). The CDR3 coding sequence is TGCAGTGCCTATGACAGACTTGAAGCTTTCTTT. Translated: CSAYDRLEAFF.

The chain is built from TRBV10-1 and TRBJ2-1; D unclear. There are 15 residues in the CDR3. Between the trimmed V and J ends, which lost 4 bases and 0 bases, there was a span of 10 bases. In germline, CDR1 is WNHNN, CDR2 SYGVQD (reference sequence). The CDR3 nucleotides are TGCGCCAGCAGTGTTGGAGCAGTCTCCTACAATGAGCAGTTCTTC. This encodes CASSVGAVSYNEQFF.

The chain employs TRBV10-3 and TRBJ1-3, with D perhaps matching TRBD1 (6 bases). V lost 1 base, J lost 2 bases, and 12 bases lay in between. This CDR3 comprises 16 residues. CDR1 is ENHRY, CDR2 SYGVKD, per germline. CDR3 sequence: CAISELSGAPGNTIYF. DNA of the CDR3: TGTGCCATCAGTGAGTTGTCAGGGGCTCCTGGAAACACCATATATTTT.

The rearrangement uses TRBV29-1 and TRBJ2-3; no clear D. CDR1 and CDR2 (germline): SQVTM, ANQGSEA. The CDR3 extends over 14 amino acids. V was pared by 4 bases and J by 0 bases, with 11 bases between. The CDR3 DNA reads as TGCAGCGTTGCAATTACGGGTAGCACAGATACGCAGTATTTT. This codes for CSVAITGSTDTQYF.

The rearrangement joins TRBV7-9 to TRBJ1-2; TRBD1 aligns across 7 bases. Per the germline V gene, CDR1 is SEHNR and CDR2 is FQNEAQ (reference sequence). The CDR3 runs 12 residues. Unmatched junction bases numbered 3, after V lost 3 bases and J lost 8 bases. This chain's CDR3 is CASSFSGGGYTF. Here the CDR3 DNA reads TGTGCCAGCAGCTTTTCAGGGGGAGGCTACACCTTC.

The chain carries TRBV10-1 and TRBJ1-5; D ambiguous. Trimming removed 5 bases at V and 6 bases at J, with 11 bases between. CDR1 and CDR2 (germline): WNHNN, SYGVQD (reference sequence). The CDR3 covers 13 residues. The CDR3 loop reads CASSSRVGQPQHF. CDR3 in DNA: TGCGCCAGCAGTTCACGAGTTGGTCAGCCCCAGCATTTT.

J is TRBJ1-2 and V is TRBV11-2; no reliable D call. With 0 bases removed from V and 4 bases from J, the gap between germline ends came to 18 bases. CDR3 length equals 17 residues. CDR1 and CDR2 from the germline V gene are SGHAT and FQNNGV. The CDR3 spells CASSLDLLRAPFYGYTF. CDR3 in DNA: TGTGCCAGCAGCTTAGATCTTCTGAGAGCACCTTTCTATGGCTACACCTTC.

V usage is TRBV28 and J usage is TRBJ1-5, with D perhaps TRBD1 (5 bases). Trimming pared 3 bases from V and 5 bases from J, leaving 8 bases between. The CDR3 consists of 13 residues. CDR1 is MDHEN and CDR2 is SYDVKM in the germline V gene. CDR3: CASSFLRDQPQHF. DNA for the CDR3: TGTGCCAGCAGTTTTCTCAGGGATCAGCCCCAGCATTTT.

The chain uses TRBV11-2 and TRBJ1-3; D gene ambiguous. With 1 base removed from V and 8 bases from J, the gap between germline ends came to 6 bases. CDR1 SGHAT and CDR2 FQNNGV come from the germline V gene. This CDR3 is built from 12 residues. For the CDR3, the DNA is TGTGCCAGCAGCTTAGGCCCGGACACCATATATTTT. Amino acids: CASSLGPDTIYF.

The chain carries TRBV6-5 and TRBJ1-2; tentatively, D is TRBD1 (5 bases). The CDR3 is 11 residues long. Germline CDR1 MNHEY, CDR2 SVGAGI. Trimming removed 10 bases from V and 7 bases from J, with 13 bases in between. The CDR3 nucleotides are TGTGCCACCAAGGGGCCCCCTGGCTACACCTTC. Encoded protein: CATKGPPGYTF.

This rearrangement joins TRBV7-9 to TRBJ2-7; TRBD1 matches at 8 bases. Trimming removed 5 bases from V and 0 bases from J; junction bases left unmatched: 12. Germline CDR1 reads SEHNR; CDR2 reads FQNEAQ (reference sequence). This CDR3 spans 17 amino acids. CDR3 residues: CASSQSRDRSSSYEQYF. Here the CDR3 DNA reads TGTGCCAGCAGCCAGTCCCGGGACAGGTCAAGCTCCTACGAGCAGTACTTC.

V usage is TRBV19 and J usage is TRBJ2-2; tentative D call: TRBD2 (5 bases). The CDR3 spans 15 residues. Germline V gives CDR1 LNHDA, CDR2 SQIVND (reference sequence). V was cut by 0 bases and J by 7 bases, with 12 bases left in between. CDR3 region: CASSIDLAAGGELFF. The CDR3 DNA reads TGTGCCAGTAGTATAGATCTCGCGGCGGGCGGGGAGCTGTTTTTT. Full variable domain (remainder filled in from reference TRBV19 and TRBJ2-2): DGGITQSPKYLFRKEGQNVTLSCEQNLNHDAMYWYRQDPGQGLRLIYYSQIVNDFQKGDIAEGYSVSREKKESFPLTVTSAQKNPTAFYLCASSIDLAAGGELFFGEGSRLTVL.

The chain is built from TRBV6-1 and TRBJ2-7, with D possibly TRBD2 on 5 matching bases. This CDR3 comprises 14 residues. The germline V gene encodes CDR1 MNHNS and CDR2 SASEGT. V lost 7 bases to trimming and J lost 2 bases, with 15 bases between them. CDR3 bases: TGTGCCAGCATGGTGGCGGGTCCAACCTACGAGCAGTACTTC. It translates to CASMVAGPTYEQYF.

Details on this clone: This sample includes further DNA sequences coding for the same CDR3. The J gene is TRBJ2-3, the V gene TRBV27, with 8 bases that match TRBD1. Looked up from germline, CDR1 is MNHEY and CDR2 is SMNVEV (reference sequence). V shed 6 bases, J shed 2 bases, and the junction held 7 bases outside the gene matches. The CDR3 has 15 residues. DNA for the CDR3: TGTGCCAGCAGCGGACGGACAGGGCACACAGATACGCAGTATTTT. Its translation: CASSGRTGHTDTQYF.

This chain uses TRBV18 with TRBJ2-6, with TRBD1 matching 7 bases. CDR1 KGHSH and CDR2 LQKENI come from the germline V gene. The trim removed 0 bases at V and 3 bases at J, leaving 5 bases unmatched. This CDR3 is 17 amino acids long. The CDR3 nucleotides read TGTGCCAGCTCACCACCGACAGGGATGAATGGGGCCAACGTCCTGACTTTC. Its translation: CASSPPTGMNGANVLTF.

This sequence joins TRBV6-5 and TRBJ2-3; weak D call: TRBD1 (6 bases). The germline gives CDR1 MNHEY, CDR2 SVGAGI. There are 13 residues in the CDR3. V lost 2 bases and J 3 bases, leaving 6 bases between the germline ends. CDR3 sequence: CASSYQGTDTQYF. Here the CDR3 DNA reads TGTGCCAGCAGTTACCAGGGGACAGATACGCAGTATTTT.

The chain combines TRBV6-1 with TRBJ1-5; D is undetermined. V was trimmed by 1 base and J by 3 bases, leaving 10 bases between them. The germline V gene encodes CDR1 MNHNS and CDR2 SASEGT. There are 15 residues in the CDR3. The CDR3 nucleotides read TGTGCCAGCAGTGAAGGCAGTTTATCCAATCAGCCCCAGCATTTT. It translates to CASSEGSLSNQPQHF.

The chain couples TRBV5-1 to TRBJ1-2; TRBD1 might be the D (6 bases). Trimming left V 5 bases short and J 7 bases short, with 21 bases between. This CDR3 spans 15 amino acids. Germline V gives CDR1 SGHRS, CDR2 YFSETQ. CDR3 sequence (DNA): TGCGCCAGCAGGCAGGGAACCACAGGGAGTGGTGGCTACACCTTC. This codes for CASRQGTTGSGGYTF.

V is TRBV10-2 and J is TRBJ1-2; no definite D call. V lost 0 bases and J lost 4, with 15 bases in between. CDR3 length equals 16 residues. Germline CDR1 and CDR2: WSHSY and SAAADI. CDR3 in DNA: TGCGCCAGCAGTGAGTCGGGCCAGCCTGTTCCCTATGGCTACACCTTC. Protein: CASSESGQPVPYGYTF.

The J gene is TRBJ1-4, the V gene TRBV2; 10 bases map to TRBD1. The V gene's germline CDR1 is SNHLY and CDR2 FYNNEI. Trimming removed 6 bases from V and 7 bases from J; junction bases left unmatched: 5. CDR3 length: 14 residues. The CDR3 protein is CASRAGQGTEKLFF. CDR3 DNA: TGTGCCAGCAGAGCGGGACAGGGGACTGAAAAACTGTTTTTT.

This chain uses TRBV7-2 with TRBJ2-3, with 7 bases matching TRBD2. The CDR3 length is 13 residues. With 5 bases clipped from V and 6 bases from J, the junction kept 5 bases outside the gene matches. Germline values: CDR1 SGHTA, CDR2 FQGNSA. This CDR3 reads CASSRGEGDTQYF. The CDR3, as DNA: TGTGCCAGCAGCCGGGGGGAGGGGGATACGCAGTATTTT.

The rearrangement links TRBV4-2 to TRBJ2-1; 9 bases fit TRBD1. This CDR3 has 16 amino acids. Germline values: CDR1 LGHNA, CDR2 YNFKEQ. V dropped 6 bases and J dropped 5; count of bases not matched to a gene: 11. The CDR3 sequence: CASRQYAGQGHNEQFF. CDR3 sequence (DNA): TGTGCCAGCAGGCAATATGCGGGACAGGGACACAATGAGCAGTTCTTC.

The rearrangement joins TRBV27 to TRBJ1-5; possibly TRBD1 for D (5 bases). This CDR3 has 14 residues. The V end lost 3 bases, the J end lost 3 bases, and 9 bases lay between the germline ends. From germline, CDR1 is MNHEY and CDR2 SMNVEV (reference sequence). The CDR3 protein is CASSLKGPNQPQHF. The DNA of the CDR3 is TGTGCCAGCAGTTTGAAGGGGCCCAATCAGCCCCAGCATTTT.

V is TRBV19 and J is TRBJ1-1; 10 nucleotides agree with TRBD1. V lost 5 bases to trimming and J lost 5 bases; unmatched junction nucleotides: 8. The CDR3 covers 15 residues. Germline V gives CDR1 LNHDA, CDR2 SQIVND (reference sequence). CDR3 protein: CASSLGTGAGTEAFF. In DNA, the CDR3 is TGTGCCAGTAGTCTTGGGACAGGGGCTGGGACTGAAGCTTTCTTT.